This T cell receptor (beta chain) was sequenced during a study of blood T cell repertoires in COVID-19. The repertoire was sequenced with immunoSEQ multiplex PCR; TCRdb's copy has only in-frame clones and lacks some. The data show about 54,000 clones, with over 80% seen just once and 5.5% to 7.5% held by the top ten. V shed 4 bases, J shed 2 bases, and the junction held 6 bases outside the gene matches. The CDR3 has 15 amino acids. Germline CDR1 and CDR2: SGHTA and FQGNSA. This clonotype was obtained from an older woman with active or convalescent COVID-19. The chain links TRBV7-2 to TRBJ2-7; 9 bases are shared with TRBD1. The specimen was peripheral blood. The DNA for the CDR3 is TGTGCCAGCAGCTCAGGGACAGGGATCCCCTACGAGCAGTACTTC. It translates to CASSSGTGIPYEQYF.